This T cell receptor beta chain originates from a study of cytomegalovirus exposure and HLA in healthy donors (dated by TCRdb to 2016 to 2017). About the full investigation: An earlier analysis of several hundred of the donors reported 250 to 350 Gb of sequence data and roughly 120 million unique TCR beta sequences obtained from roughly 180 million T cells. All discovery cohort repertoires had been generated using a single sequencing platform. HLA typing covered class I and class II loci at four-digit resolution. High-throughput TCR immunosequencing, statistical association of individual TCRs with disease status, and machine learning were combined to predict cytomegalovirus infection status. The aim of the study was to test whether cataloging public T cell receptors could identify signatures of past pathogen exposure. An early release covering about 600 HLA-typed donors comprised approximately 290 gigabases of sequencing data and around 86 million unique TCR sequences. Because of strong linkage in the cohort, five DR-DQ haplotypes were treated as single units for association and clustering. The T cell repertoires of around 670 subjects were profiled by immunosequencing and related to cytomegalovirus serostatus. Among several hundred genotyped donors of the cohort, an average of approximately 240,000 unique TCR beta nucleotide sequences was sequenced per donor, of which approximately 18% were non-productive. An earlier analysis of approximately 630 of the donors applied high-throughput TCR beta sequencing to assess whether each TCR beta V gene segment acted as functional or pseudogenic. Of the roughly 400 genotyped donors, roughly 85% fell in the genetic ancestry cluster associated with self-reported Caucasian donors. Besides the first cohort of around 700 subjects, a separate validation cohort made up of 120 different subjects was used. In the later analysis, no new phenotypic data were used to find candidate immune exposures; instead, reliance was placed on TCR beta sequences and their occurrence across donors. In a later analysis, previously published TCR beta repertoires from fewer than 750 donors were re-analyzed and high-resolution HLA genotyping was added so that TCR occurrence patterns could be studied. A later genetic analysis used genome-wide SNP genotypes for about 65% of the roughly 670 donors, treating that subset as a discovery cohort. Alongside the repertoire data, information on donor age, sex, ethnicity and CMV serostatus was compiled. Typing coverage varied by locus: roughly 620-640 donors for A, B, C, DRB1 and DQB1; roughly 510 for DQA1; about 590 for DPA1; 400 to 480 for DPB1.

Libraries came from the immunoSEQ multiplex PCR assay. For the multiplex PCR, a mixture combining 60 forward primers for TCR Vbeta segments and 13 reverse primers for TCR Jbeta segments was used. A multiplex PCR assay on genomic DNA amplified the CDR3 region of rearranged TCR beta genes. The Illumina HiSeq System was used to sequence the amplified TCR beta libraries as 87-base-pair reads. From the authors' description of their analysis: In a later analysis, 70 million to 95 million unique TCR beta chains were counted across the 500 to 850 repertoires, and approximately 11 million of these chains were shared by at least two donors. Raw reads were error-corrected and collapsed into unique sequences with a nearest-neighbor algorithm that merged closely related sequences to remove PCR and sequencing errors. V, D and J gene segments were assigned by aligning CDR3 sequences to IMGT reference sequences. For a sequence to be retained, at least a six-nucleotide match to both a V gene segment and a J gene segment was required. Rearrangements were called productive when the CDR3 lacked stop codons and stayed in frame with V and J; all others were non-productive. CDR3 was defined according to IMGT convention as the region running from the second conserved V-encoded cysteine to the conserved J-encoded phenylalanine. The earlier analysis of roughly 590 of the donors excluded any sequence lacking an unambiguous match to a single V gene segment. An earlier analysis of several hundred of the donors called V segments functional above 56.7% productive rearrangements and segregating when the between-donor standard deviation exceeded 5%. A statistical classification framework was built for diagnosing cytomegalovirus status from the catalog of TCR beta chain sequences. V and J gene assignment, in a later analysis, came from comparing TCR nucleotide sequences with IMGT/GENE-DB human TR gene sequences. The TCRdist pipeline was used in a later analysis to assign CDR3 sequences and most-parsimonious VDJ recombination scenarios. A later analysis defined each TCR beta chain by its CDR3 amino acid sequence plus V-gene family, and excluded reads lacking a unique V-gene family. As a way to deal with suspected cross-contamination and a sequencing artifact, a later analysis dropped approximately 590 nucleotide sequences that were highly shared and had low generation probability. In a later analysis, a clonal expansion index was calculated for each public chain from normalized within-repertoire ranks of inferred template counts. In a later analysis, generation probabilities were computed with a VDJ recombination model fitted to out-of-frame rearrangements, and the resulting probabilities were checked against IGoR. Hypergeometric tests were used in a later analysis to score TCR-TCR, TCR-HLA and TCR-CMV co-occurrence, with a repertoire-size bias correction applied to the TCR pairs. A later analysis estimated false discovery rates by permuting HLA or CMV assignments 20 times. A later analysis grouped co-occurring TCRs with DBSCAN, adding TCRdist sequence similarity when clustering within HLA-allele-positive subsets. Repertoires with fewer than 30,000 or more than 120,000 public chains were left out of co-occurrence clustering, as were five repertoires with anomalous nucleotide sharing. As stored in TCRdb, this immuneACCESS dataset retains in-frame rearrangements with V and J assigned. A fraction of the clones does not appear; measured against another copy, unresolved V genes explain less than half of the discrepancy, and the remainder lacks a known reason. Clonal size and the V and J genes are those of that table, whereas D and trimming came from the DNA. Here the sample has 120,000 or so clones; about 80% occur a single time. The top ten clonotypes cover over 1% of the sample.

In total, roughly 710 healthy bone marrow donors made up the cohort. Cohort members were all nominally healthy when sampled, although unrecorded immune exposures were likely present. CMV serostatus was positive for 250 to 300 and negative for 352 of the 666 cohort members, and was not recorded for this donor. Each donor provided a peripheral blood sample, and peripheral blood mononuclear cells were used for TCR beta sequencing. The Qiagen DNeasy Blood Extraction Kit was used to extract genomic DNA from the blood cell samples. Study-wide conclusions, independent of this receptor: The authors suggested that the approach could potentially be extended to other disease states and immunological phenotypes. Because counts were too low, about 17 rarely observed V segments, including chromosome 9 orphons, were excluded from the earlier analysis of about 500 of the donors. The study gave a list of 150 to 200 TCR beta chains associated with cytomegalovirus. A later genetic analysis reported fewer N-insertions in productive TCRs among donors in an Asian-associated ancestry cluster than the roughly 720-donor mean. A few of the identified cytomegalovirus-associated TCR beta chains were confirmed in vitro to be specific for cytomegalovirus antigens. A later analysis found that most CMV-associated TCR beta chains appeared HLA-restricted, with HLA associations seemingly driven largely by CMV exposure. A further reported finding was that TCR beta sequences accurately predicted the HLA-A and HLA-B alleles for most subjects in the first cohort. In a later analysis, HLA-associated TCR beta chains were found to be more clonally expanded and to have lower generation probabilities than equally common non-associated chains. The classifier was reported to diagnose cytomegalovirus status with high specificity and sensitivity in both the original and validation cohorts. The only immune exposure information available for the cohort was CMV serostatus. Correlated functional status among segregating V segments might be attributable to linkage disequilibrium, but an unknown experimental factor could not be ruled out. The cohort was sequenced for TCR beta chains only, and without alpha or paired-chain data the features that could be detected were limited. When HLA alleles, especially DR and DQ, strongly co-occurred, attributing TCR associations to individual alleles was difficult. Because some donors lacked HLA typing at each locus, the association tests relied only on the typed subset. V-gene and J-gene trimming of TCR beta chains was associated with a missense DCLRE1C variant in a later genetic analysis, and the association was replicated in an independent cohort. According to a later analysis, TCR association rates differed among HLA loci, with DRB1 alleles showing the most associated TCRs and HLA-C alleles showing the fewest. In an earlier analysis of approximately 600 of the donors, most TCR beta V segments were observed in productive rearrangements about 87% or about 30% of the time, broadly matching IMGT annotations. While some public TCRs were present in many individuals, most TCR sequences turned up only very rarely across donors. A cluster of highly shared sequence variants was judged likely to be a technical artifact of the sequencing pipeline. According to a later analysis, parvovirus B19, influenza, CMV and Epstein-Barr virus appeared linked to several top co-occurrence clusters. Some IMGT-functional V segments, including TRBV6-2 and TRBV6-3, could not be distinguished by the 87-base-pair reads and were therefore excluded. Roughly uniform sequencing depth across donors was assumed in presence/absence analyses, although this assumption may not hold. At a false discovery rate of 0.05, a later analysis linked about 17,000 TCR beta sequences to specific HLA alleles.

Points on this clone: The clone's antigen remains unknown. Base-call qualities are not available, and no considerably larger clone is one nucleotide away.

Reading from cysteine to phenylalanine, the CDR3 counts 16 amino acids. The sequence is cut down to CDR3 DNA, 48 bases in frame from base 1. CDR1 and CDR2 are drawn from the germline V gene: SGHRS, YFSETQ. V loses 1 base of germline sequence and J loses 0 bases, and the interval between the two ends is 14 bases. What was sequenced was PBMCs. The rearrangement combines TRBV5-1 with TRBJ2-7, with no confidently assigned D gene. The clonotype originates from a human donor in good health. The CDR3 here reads CASSLFFGGSSYEQYF. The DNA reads TGCGCCAGCAGCTTGTTTTTCGGCGGTAGCTCCTACGAGCAGTACTTC.